A single sample gave rise to the 19 T cell receptor beta chains below, sequenced in a study of CD8 T cells in Susac syndrome (dated by TCRdb to between 2017 and 2020). The library was produced with the immunoSEQ multiplex PCR assay. RNA was extracted using the RNeasy kit, and about 0.45 to 1 microgram was reverse transcribed with random hexamers. TCRdb itself trimmed the public reads at Q25 with fastp, ran MiXCR and retained productive beta chains. Rows merge per CDR3 protein into single entries with the most common DNA and genes. Counted in this sample were about 210,000 distinct CDR3 sequences; roughly 93% of them appeared once. Of the sample, around 0.15% falls within the top ten clones. Sequencing used CD4+ T cells from PBMCs. The receptor set was obtained from a human donor with Susac syndrome.

V usage is TRBV12-3 or TRBV12-4 and J usage is TRBJ1-6; no reliable D call. The germline V and J ends were trimmed by 6 bases and 14 bases, with 17 bases remaining between them. The CDR3 loop spans 13 amino acids. CDR3 DNA: TGTGCCAGCAGCCCTGGCGGGGTCCGCACCCTCCACTTT. Translated, it gives CASSPGGVRTLHF.

This clonotype was observed a single time. The rearrangement joins TRBV4-3 to TRBJ2-2; tentative D call: TRBD2 (5 bases). Germline V gives CDR1 LGHNA, CDR2 YSLEER. The CDR3 contains 17 residues. V was pared by 0 bases and J by 7 bases, with 18 bases between. The CDR3 is CASSQDSGGPRDGELFF. CDR3 DNA sequence: TGCGCCAGCAGCCAAGATTCTGGCGGGCCGCGAGACGGGGAGCTGTTTTTT.

The chain has TRBV27 and TRBJ1-3; D not certain. Germline CDR1 reads MNHEY; CDR2 reads SMNVEV (reference sequence). The CDR3 has 14 residues. The ends were cut back, 4 bases at V and 5 bases at J, with 12 bases in the middle. CDR3 loop: CASSSLRVRNTIYF. For the CDR3, the DNA is TGTGCCAGCAGTTCTTTGAGGGTTAGAAACACCATATATTTT.

This clonotype was observed a few times. The genes are TRBV6-5 and TRBJ2-3; 9 bases align to TRBD1. V dropped 5 bases and J dropped 3; count of bases not matched to a gene: 3. Germline CDR1 reads MNHEY; CDR2 reads SVGAGI. This CDR3 is 14 amino acids long. The CDR3 protein is CASSRDRVTDTQYF. CDR3 coding DNA: TGTGCCAGCAGTCGGGACAGGGTAACAGATACGCAGTATTTT.

The chain is built from TRBV20-1 and TRBJ1-5, with 11 bases fitting TRBD1. Germline V gene sequence: CDR1 DFQATT, CDR2 SNEGSKA (reference sequence). This CDR3 is built from 13 residues. J gave up 6 bases and V 6 bases, and 4 bases lay outside the gene matches. The CDR3 reads CSAQGQGVQPQHF. CDR3 DNA sequence: TGCAGTGCGCAGGGACAGGGGGTTCAGCCCCAGCATTTT.

A remark on this clonotype: One junction end disagrees with the germline gene, perhaps due to a read error. The rearrangement links TRBV5-4 to TRBJ2-5; the match to TRBD2 covers 8 bases. The CDR3 spans 15 residues. The germline V gene encodes CDR1 SGHNT and CDR2 YYREEE (reference sequence). In nucleotides, the CDR3 is TGTGCCAGCAGGTTCGATACTAGCGGCGGAGAGACTCAGTACTTC. Amino acids: CASRFDTSGGETQYF.

The V gene is TRBV14, the J gene TRBJ2-7; 7 bases line up with TRBD1. V dropped 1 base and J dropped 4; count of bases not matched to a gene: 7. This CDR3 region has 15 residues. The germline V gene has CDR1 SGHDN and CDR2 FVKESK. The CDR3 DNA sequence: TGTGCCAGCAGCCAAGGACCGACAGGGATGTACGAGCAGTACTTC. Its protein product is CASSQGPTGMYEQYF.

This clonotype was seen only once. The J gene is TRBJ2-5, the V gene TRBV11-2; 8 nucleotides agree with TRBD1. The CDR3 consists of 16 residues. Per the germline V gene, CDR1 is SGHAT and CDR2 is FQNNGV. V was pared by 5 bases and J by 4 bases, with 12 bases of the junction left unmatched. In DNA, the CDR3 is TGTGCCAGCAGCCCTGGGACAGGCCAAGGACGAGAGACCCAGTACTTC. This codes for CASSPGTGQGRETQYF.

This rearrangement joins TRBV7-2 to TRBJ2-1; D may be TRBD2 (6 bases). Germline CDR1 SGHTA, CDR2 FQGNSA. The length of the CDR3 is 13 residues. V lost 5 bases, J lost 6 bases, and 11 bases lay in between. Written as DNA, the CDR3 is TGTGCCAGCAGCCCCTTGGGGGGCAATGAGCAGTTCTTC. It yields the protein CASSPLGGNEQFF.

This sequence joins TRBV6-6 and TRBJ1-1, with D tentatively TRBD1 (6 bases). The CDR3 extends over 14 amino acids. Trimming stripped 5 bases from V and 0 bases from J, with 10 bases between. CDR1 is MNHNY, CDR2 SVGAGI, per germline (reference sequence). The CDR3 is CASSGQYMNTEAFF. In DNA, the CDR3 is TGTGCCAGCAGTGGACAGTACATGAACACTGAAGCTTTCTTT.

The chain is built from TRBV7-2 and TRBJ2-5; 13 bases line up with TRBD2. The germline gives CDR1 SGHTA, CDR2 FQGNSA. V dropped 4 bases and J dropped 2; count of bases not matched to a gene: 10. There are 18 residues in the CDR3. CDR3 residues: CASSSRLAGGVPQETQYF. CDR3 DNA sequence: TGTGCCAGCAGCTCTCGACTAGCGGGGGGAGTCCCGCAAGAGACCCAGTACTTC.

The chain has TRBV5-6 and TRBJ1-2; D is possibly TRBD1 (5 bases). The length of the CDR3 is 14 residues. The V end lost 4 bases, the J end lost 4 bases, and 14 bases lay between the germline ends. Germline V gene lookup returns CDR1 SGHDT and CDR2 YYEEEE. The CDR3 here is CASSPWTRSYGYTF. In DNA, the CDR3 is TGTGCCAGCAGCCCGTGGACAAGAAGCTATGGCTACACCTTC.

The chain combines TRBV30 with TRBJ2-2; D is uncertain. CDR1 and CDR2 (germline): GTSNPN, SVGIG (reference sequence). The CDR3 is 14 residues long. Trimming pared 0 bases from V and 9 bases from J, leaving 14 bases between. The CDR3 is CAWSVPVDSRELFF. CDR3 sequence (DNA): TGTGCCTGGAGTGTACCAGTAGATTCTCGGGAGCTGTTTTTT.

The chain joins TRBV5-1 to TRBJ2-6; tentative D call: TRBD1 (6 bases). CDR3 length: 16 amino acids. With 0 bases removed from V and 0 bases from J, the gap between germline ends came to 7 bases. The germline gives CDR1 SGHRS, CDR2 YFSETQ. The CDR3 sequence: CASSLGTVSGANVLTF. In nucleotides, the CDR3 is TGCGCCAGCAGCTTGGGGACAGTCTCTGGGGCCAACGTCCTGACTTTC.

The chain links TRBV29-1 to TRBJ1-1; D might be TRBD1 (6 bases). Trimming removed 6 bases at V and 6 bases at J, with 8 bases between. The germline gives CDR1 SQVTM, CDR2 ANQGSEA. This CDR3 is built from 10 residues. CDR3 in DNA: TGCAGCGTCCCAGGGGCTGAAGCTTTCTTT. This encodes CSVPGAEAFF.

The V call is TRBV20-1, the J call TRBJ2-3, with 9 bases lining up with TRBD1. Germline-derived CDR1 and CDR2 are DFQATT and SNEGSKA (reference sequence). V lost 6 bases, J lost 1 base, and 2 bases stayed unmatched. The CDR3 runs to 13 residues. The CDR3 DNA sequence: TGCAGTGCGCGGACAGGGGGCACAGATACGCAGTATTTT. Translating gives CSARTGGTDTQYF.

This chain connects TRBV6-2 or TRBV6-3 to TRBJ2-2, with D tentatively TRBD1 or TRBD2 (5 bases each). CDR1 is MNHEY, CDR2 SVGEGT, per germline. This CDR3 has 15 amino acids. Trimming removed 5 bases at V and 1 base at J, with 11 bases between. The CDR3 DNA is TGTGCCAGCAGTCTCCGGGACGGGAACACCGGGGAGCTGTTTTTT. Amino acid sequence: CASSLRDGNTGELFF.

This chain links TRBV6-2 or TRBV6-3 with TRBJ2-5; TRBD2 matches at 9 bases. Per the germline V gene, CDR1 is MNHEY and CDR2 is SVGEGT. This CDR3 region has 17 residues. After removal of 10 bases from V and 6 bases from J, the junction contained 21 bases not matched to a gene. CDR3 in amino acids: CATTGKAGGPQEKTQYF. For the CDR3, the DNA is TGTGCCACCACGGGGAAAGCGGGGGGACCCCAAGAGAAGACCCAGTACTTC.

The V gene is TRBV5-6, the J gene TRBJ1-2; unclear D gene. V shed 4 bases and J shed 2 bases, with 18 bases lying between them. CDR1 SGHDT and CDR2 YYEEEE come from the germline V gene. This CDR3 has 16 residues. In nucleotides, the CDR3 is TGTGCCAGCAGCCCCCTGGAACAGCGTTCCAACTATGGCTACACCTTC. Amino acids: CASSPLEQRSNYGYTF.